This T cell receptor (beta chain) derives from a study of shared clonotypes between healthy human individuals. At the level of the study: Per donor, three plates held CD4 naive cells, three held CD4 memory, two held CD8 naive and one held CD8 memory. Study conclusions and caveats: Relative to clonotypes present in all four donors, those not shared had lower generation probabilities. Estimated clonotype richness was generally higher in naive than memory subsets.

The CDR3 sequence is 15 residues long. In germline, CDR1 is SGHRS, CDR2 YFSETQ. The ends were cut back, 0 bases at V and 2 bases at J, with 11 bases in the middle. This clone was observed a few times. Its target is not known. Using immunoSEQ multiplex PCR, the repertoire was profiled, and TCRdb retains in-frame clones only, with some absent. The sample includes a few hundred thousand clones, about 74% of them seen just once. This sequence originates from a man under 40 in good health. Sequenced material: memory CD4+ T cells sorted from blood. Subset noted: CD45RA-negative fraction. V gene TRBV5-1 combines with J gene TRBJ2-5, with D tentatively TRBD2 (5 bases). CDR3 protein: CASSLAGLKQETQYF. The CDR3 nucleotides are TGCGCCAGCAGCTTGGCCGGACTGAAACAAGAGACCCAGTACTTC.